The clone carrying this TCR beta chain was detected many times. Its antigen is still unknown. These data originate in a study of identical twins. The length of the CDR3 is 15 residues. The V end lost 1 base, the J end lost 5 bases, and 14 bases lay between the germline ends. Regarding the study as a whole: Those out-of-frame alpha sequences shared by twins showed an excess of low generation probability. Model-predicted out-of-frame TCR alpha sharing fell below observed values in monozygotic twins.

Everyone who gave samples was a healthy Caucasian. It was template switching that added a universal primer site, and there were unique molecular identifiers on the cDNA. TCRdb analysed the 5' RACE reads with MiXCR anew, one entry per CDR3 protein. The sample includes hundreds of thousands of distinct CDR3 sequences, about 7% seen only once; the top ten take roughly 3.7%. The data also belong to a second study, concerning yellow fever vaccine responses in identical twins.

This clonotype was sampled from a woman between 18 and 29 years old in good health. The chain is built from TRBV12-3 or TRBV12-4 and TRBJ1-1, with D unresolved. Sample: memory (CD45RO+) T cells sorted from blood. CDR3 bases: TGTGCCAGCAGTTTAGAGGCATTCCGTGGAACTGAAGCTTTCTTT. Encoded protein: CASSLEAFRGTEAFF.